This TCR beta chain was obtained from a study of blood T cell repertoires in COVID-19. Germline-derived CDR1 and CDR2 are LGHDT and YNNKEL (reference sequence). V shed 6 bases and J shed 11 bases, with 19 bases lying between them. The CDR3 spans 13 residues. Source study methods: Counts of nucleated cells, estimated from reference gene primer amplification, were obtained. The protocol was immunoSEQ multiplex PCR, while the TCRdb copy is restricted to in-frame clones and leaves out a portion. V, J and clone size are taken as reported in that table, and D and trimming were inferred from the DNA itself. The sample consists of 350,000 to 500,000 clones, about 90% of them appearing once.

This clonotype was obtained from a man aged 18 to 35 with COVID-19, enrolled during active disease. This chain joins TRBV3-1 (or the pseudogene TRBV3-2) and TRBJ1-1; D is possibly TRBD1 (5 bases). Sequenced sample: peripheral blood. CDR3 in DNA: TGTGCCAGCAGTCGAATTCAGGGTGAGAGGGCTTTCTTT. The encoded protein is CASSRIQGERAFF.